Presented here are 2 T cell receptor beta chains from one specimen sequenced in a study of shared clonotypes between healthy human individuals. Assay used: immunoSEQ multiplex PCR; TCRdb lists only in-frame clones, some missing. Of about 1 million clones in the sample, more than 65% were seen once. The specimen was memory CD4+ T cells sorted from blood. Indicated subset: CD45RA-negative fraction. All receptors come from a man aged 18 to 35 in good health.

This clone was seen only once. The CDR3 loop reads CASKKGGPTGELFF. The CDR3 DNA is TGTGCCAGCAAGAAGGGGGGGCCCACCGGGGAGCTGTTTTTT. The gene calls are TRBV11-3 and TRBJ2-2, with TRBD2 as a possible D gene (7 bases). The CDR3 is made up of 14 amino acids. The germline V gene encodes CDR1 SGHNT and CDR2 YENEEA. V was clipped by 7 bases and J by 4 bases, with 13 bases between them.

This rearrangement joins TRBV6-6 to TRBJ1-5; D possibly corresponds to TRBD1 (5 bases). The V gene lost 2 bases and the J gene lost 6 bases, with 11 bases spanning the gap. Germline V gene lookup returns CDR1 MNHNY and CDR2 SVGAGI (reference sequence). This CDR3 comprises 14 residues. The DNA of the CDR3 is TGTGCCAGCAGTTACCGGGGGGTGTCTCAGCCCCAGCATTTT. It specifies CASSYRGVSQPQHF.